This record concerns one TCR beta chain sequence. This entry comes from a study of Ad26.COV2.S vaccination and SARS-CoV-2 variants. Study at large: Ad26.COV2.S shots went into the muscle once or twice, 56 days apart.

This CDR3 comprises 16 residues. With V trimmed by 5 bases and J by 9 bases, 13 bases remained unmatched. Germline CDR1 SGHTA, CDR2 FQGNSA. The table came from immunoSEQ multiplex PCR; TCRdb's copy has only in-frame clones and leaves some out. This sample carries roughly 510,000 clones, roughly 85% of them seen once, and the ten largest clones take 9.5% to 15%. As to treatment: around 19 received Ad26.COV2.S at low or high dose, single or two shots; 5 received placebo; per-sample allocation not given. Repertoires come from day 63 after the first vaccine or placebo injection. The receptor's source is a person aged 18-60 years who received the Ad26.COV2.S COVID-19 vaccine or a placebo. Material: peripheral blood, obtained in a trial of Ad26.COV2.S vaccine versus placebo. V and J are TRBV7-2 and TRBJ2-1, with 10 nucleotides matching TRBD2. CDR3 loop: CASSPRASGGGREQFF. The CDR3 DNA sequence: TGTGCCAGCAGCCCCAGGGCCAGCGGGGGGGGCCGTGAGCAGTTCTTC.